The 3 T cell receptor beta chains below were found in one sample sequenced in a study of early T cells in non-severe SARS-CoV-2 infection (dated by TCRdb to about 2021). The method behind the library was 5' RACE. Instrument used: NextSeq 500. TCRdb reran the public reads through fastp at Q25 and MiXCR, keeping productive beta chains. Each record represents a unique CDR3 protein, reported with the most common genes and DNA among its rows. The sample table contains 30,000 or so distinct CDR3 sequences; only one count was recorded for more than 6% of them. More than 3.5% of the sample is taken by the ten largest. What was sequenced was whole blood. The receptors were gathered from an adult who was a healthcare worker with PCR-confirmed SARS-CoV-2 infection or an uninfected control (not recorded which).

CDR3 sequence reads: CASSLTGPHLGVHVLTF. DNA for the CDR3: TGTGCCAGCAGCTTAACAGGGCCCCACCTGGGGGTGCACGTCCTGACTTTC. The V call is TRBV7-9, the J call TRBJ2-6; maybe TRBD1 (6 bases). With 2 bases removed from V and 11 bases from J, the gap between germline ends came to 22 bases. Germline V gene sequence: CDR1 SEHNR, CDR2 FQNEAQ (reference sequence). The CDR3 length is 17 residues. Full variable domain (remainder filled in from reference TRBV7-9 and TRBJ2-6): DTGVSQNPRHKITKRGQNVTFRCDPISEHNRLYWYRQTLGQGPEFLTYFQNEAQLEKSRLLSDRFSAERPKGSFSTLEIQRTEQGDSAMYLCASSLTGPHLGVHVLTFGAGSRLTVL.

This clonotype was picked up many times. The V call is TRBV18, the J call TRBJ2-7, with 9 positions matching TRBD1. The CDR3 spans 15 residues. The ends lost 2 bases at V and 2 bases at J; junction bases unmatched: 4. In germline, CDR1 is KGHSH, CDR2 LQKENI. DNA for the CDR3: TGTGCCAGCTCACCAGAACGACAGGGGGCCTACGAGCAGTACTTC. Its protein is CASSPERQGAYEQYF.

The table lists this clonotype with a few counts. The chain is built from TRBV6-5 and TRBJ1-2; D remains ambiguous. Trimming took 0 bases from V and 2 from J, leaving 4 bases between them. Germline V gives CDR1 MNHEY, CDR2 SVGAGI. CDR3 length: 13 residues. The DNA for the CDR3 is TGTGCCAGCAGTTACTCGACAAACTATGGCTACACCTTC. This sequence encodes CASSYSTNYGYTF.